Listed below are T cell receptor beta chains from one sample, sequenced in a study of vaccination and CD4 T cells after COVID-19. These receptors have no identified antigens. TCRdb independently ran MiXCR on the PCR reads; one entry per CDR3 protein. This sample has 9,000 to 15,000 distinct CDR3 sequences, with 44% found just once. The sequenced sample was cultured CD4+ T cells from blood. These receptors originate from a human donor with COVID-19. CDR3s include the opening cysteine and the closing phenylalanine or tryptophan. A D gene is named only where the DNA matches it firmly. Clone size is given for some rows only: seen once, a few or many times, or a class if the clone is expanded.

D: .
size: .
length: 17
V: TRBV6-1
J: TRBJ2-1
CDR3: CASSEGQGLGLGNEQFF
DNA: TGTGCCAGCAGTGAAGGACAGGGACTAGGGCTTGGGAATGAGCAGTTCTTC

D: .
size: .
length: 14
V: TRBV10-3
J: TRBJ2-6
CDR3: CAIQGGSGANVLTF
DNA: TGTGCCATCCAAGGAGGGTCAGGGGCCAACGTCCTGACTTTC

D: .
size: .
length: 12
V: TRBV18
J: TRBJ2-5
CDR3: CASSPVGETQYF
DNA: TGTGCCAGCTCACCAGTAGGAGAGACCCAGTACTTC

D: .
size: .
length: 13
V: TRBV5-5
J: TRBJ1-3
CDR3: CASSPQTRDTIYF
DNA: TGTGCCAGCAGCCCTCAGACCCGAGACACCATATATTTT

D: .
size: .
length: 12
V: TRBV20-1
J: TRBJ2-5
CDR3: CSALGLQETQYF
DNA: TGCAGTGCTCTAGGGCTCCAAGAGACCCAGTACTTC

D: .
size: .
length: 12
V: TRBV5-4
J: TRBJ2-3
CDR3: CASSWPTDTQYF
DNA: TGTGCCAGCAGCTGGCCCACAGATACGCAGTATTTT

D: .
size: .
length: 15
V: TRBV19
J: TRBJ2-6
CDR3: CASSMEPSGANVLTF
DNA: TGTGCCAGTAGTATGGAACCCTCTGGGGCCAACGTCCTGACTTTC

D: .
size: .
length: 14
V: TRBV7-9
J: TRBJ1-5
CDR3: CASSQEGFSQPQHF
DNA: TGTGCCAGCAGCCAAGAAGGGTTCAGTCAGCCCCAGCATTTT

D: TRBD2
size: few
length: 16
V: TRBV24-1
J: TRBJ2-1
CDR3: CATSDSLAGGIKGQFF
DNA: TGTGCCACCAGTGATTCCTTGGCGGGGGGGATTAAAGGGCAGTTCTTC

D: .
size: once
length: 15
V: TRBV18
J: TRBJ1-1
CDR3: CASSPVETGNTEAFF
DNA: TGTGCCAGCTCACCCGTAGAAACAGGGAACACTGAAGCTTTCTTT

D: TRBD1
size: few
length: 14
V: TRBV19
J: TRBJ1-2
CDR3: CASCLRTGGSGYTF
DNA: TGTGCCAGCTGTTTAAGGACAGGGGGTTCTGGCTACACCTTC

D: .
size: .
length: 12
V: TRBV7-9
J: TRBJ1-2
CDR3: CASSLGDYGYTF
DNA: TGTGCCAGCAGCTTAGGTGACTATGGCTACACCTTC

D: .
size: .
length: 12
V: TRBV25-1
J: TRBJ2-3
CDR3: CASSELDYTQYF
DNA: TGTGCCAGCAGTGAATTGGATTATACGCAGTATTTT

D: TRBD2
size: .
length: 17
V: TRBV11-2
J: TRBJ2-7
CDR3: CASSFRSGGISSYEQYF
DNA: TGTGCCAGCAGCTTCCGGAGCGGGGGGATCAGCTCCTACGAGCAGTACTTC

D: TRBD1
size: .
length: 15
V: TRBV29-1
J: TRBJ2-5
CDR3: CSVEAGTGWQETQYF
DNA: TGCAGCGTTGAGGCCGGGACAGGGTGGCAAGAGACCCAGTACTTC

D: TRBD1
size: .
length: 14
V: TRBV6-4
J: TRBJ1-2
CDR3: CASRGQGLVDGYTF
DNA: TGTGCCAGCAGGGGACAGGGGCTGGTGGATGGCTACACCTTC

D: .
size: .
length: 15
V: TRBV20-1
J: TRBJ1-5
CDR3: CSAYLTGDSNQPQHF
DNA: TGCAGTGCTTATCTGACAGGCGATAGCAATCAGCCCCAGCATTTT

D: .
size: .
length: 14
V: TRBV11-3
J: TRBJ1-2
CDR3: CASSSNRKNYDYTF
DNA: TGTGCCAGCAGCTCAAACCGAAAGAACTATGACTACACCTTC

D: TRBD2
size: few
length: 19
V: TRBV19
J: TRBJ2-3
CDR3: CASSLLGVAGARTTDTQYF
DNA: TGTGCCAGTAGCCTACTCGGGGTAGCGGGGGCGAGGACGACAGATACGCAGTATTTT

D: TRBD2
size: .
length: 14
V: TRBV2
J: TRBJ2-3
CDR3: CASSPGGTTDTQYF
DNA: TGTGCCAGCAGTCCGGGGGGGACCACAGATACGCAGTATTTT

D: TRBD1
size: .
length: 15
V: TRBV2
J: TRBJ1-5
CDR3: CASRLQGDSNQPQHF
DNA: TGTGCCAGCAGGCTACAGGGGGATAGCAATCAGCCCCAGCATTTT

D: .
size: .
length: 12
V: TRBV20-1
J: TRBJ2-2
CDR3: CSAHDNTGELFF
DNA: TGCAGTGCCCACGATAACACCGGGGAGCTGTTTTTT

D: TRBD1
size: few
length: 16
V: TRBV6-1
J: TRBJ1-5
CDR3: CASGRAGGYSNQPQHF
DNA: TGTGCCAGCGGAAGGGCAGGGGGGTATAGCAATCAGCCCCAGCATTTT

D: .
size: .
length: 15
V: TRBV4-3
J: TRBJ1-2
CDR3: CASSQERGWNYGYTF
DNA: TGCGCCAGCAGCCAAGAAAGGGGGTGGAACTATGGCTACACCTTC

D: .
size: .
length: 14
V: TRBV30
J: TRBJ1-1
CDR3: CAWSLERGGTEAFF
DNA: TGTGCCTGGAGTCTAGAAAGGGGAGGCACTGAAGCTTTCTTT

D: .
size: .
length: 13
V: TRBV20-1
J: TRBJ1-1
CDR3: CSAGHESNTEAFF
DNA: TGCAGTGCGGGCCATGAGTCGAACACTGAAGCTTTCTTT

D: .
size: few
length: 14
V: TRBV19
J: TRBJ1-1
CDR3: CASRPPTPNTEAFF
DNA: TGTGCCAGTAGACCCCCTACGCCGAACACTGAAGCTTTCTTT

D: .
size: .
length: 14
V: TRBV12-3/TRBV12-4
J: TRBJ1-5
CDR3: CASSQTSFNQPQHF
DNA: TGTGCCAGCAGTCAGACAAGTTTTAATCAGCCCCAGCATTTT

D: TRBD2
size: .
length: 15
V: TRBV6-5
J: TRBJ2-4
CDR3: CASSSSGGAKNIQYF
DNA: TGTGCCAGCAGTTCTAGCGGGGGGGCCAAAAACATTCAGTACTTC

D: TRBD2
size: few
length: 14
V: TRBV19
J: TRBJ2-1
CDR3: CASSIEAGYNEQFF
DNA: TGTGCCAGTAGTATAGAAGCGGGGTACAATGAGCAGTTCTTC

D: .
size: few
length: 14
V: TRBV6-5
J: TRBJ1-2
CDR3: CASSYSYEDYGYTF
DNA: TGTGCCAGCAGTTACTCGTATGAAGACTATGGCTACACCTTC

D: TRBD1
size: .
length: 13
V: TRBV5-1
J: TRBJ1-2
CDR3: CASSPGQGDGYTF
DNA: TGCGCCAGCAGCCCGGGACAGGGTGATGGCTACACCTTC

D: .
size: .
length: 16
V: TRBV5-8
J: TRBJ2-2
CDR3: CASSLVSGIQTGELFF
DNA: TGTGCCAGCAGCTTGGTGTCGGGTATCCAGACCGGGGAGCTGTTTTTT

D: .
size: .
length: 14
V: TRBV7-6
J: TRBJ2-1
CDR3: CASSSGGSYNEQFF
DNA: TGTGCCAGCAGCTCCGGGGGAAGCTACAATGAGCAGTTCTTC

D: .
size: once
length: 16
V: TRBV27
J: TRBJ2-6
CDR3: CASSDPIRVGANVLTF
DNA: TGTGCCAGCAGTGACCCTATACGGGTCGGGGCCAACGTCCTGACTTTC

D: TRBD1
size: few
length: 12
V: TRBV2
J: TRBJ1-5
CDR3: CASSETGREPHF
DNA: TGTGCCAGCAGTGAGACAGGGCGAGAACCGCATTTT

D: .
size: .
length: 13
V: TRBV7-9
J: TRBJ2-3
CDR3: CASSLSGSYTQYF
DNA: TGTGCCAGCAGCTTATCAGGAAGCTATACGCAGTATTTT